This T cell receptor (beta chain) was observed in a study of shared clonotypes between healthy human individuals. Study-level background: Donor ages ranged 18 to 49 years: a couple of women, three men. Regarding the study as a whole: Rarefaction showed that sequencing of sorted subsets was incomplete (despite large depth). Among donors, the sharing of clonotypes was expected to be influenced by sequencing depth.

Data came from immunoSEQ multiplex PCR; TCRdb stores just in-frame clones and leaves some out. The sample contains more than 2,000,000 clones, roughly nine tenths of which appear only once. This clone was seen just once. Its cognate antigen is unknown. The TCR comes from a man between 18 and 35 years old in good health. Material for sequencing was naive CD4+ T cells sorted from blood. Stated subset: CD45RA+ positively selected.

The CDR3 region is CASSESRRGNTGELFF. Here the CDR3 DNA reads TGTGCCAGCAGTGAAAGTCGCAGGGGGAACACCGGGGAGCTGTTTTTT. The chain uses TRBV25-1 and TRBJ2-2, with a tentative D call TRBD1 (6 bases). Trimming cost V 2 bases and J 1 base, with 11 bases left between them. The length of the CDR3 is 16 residues. Germline loops: CDR1 MGHDK, CDR2 SYGVNS.